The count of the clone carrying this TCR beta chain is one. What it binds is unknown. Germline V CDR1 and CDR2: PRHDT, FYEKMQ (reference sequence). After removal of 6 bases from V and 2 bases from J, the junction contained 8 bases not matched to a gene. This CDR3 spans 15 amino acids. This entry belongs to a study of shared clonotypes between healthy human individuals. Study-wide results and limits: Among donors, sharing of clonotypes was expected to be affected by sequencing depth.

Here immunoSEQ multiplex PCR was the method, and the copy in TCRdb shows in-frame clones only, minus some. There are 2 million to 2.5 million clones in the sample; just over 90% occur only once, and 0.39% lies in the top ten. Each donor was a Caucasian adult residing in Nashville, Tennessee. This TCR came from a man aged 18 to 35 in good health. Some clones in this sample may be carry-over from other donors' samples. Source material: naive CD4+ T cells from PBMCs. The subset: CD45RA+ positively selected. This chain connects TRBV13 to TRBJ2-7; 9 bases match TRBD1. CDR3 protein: CASSYSGTGTYEQYF. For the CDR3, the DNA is TGTGCCAGCAGTTACTCCGGGACAGGGACCTACGAGCAGTACTTC.